This T cell receptor (beta chain) was captured in a study of cytomegalovirus exposure and HLA in healthy donors. Broader study findings: Segments of the TCR beta V type were, in most cases, productive about 90% or about 30% of the time in an earlier analysis.

CDR1 and CDR2 from the germline V gene are LNHDA and SQIVND (reference sequence). The CDR3 is made up of 14 amino acids. With V trimmed by 7 bases and J by 6 bases, 12 bases remained unmatched. Comments on this clone: The antigen remains unidentified.

Donors likely had unrecorded immune exposures despite being nominally healthy when sampled. PCR employed 60 Vbeta and 13 Jbeta primers. Clones were read by immunoSEQ multiplex PCR, and TCRdb kept only the in-frame ones, dropping some. The sample includes around 200,000 clones, 75% to 85% of them seen just once. The V call is TRBV19, the J call TRBJ2-7, with TRBD2 matching 7 bases. The sequence derives from a woman aged 45-65 years in good health and CMV-seronegative. Sequencing was carried out using PBMCs. Here the CDR3 DNA reads TGTGCCAGTACCCTGGAGCGGGAAGGCTCCGAGCAGTACTTC. Its translation: CASTLEREGSEQYF.